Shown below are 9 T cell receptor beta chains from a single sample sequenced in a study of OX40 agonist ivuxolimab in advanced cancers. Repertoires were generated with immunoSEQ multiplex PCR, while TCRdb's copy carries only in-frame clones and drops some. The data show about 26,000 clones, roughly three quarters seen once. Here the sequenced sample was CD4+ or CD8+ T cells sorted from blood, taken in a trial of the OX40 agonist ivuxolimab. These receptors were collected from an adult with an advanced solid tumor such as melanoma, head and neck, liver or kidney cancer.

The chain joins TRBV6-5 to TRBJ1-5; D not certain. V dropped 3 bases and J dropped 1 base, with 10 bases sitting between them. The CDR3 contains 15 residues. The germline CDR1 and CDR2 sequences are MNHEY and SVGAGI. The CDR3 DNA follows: TGTGCCAGCAGTTATAACCAGGACAGCAATCAGCCCCAGCATTTT. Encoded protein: CASSYNQDSNQPQHF.

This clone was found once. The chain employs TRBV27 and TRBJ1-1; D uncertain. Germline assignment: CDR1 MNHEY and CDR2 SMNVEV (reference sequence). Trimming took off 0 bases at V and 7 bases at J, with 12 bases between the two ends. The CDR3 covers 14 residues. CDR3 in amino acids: CASSLSAGLNEAFF. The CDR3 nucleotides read TGTGCCAGCAGTTTATCTGCGGGCCTAAATGAAGCTTTCTTT.

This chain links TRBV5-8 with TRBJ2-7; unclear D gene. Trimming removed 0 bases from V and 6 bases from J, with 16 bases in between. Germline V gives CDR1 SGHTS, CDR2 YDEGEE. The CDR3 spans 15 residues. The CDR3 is CASSLGPLFITEQYF. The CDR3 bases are TGTGCCAGCAGCTTGGGTCCCCTCTTTATCACCGAGCAGTACTTC. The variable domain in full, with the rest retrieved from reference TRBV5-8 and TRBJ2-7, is EAGVTQSPTHLIKTRGQQATLRCSPISGHTSVYWYQQALGLGLQFLLWYDEGEERNRGNFPPRFSGRQFPNYSSELNVNALELEDSALYLCASSLGPLFITEQYFGPGTRLTVT.

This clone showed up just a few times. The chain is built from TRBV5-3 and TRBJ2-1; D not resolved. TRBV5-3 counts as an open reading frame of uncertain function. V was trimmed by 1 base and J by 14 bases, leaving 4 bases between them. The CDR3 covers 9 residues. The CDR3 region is CARSLRKFF. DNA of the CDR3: TGTGCCAGAAGCTTGAGGAAGTTCTTC.

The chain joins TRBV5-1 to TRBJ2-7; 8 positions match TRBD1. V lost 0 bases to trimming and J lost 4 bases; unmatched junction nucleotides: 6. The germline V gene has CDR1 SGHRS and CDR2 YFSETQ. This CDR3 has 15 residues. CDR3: CASSLAGGGFYEQYF. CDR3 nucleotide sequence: TGCGCCAGCAGCTTGGCAGGGGGCGGTTTTTACGAGCAGTACTTC.

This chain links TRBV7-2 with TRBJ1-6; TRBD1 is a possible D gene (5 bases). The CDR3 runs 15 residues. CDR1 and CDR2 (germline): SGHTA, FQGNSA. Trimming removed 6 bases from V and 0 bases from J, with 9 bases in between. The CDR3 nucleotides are TGTGCCAGCAGAGAGGGGAGCTCCTATAATTCACCCCTCCACTTT. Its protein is CASREGSSYNSPLHF.

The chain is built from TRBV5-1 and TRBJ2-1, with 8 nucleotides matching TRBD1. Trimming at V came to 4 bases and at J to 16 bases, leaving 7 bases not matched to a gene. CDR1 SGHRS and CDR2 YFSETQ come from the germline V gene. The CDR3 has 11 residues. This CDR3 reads CASSTGQGHFF. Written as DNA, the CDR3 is TGCGCCAGCAGCACCGGACAGGGACACTTCTTC.

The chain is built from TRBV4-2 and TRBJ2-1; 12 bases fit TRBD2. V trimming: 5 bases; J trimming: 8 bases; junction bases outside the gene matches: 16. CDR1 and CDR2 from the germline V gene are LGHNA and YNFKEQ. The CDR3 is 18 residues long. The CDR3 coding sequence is TGTGCCAGCAGCGGACTAGCGGGAAGGCCAAAAGGCCCCCATGAGCAGTTCTTC. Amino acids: CASSGLAGRPKGPHEQFF.

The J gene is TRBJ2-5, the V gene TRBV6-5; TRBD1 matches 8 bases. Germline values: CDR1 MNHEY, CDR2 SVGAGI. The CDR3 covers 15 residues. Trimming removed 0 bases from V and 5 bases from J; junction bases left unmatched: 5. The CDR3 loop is CASSYSGQATETQYF. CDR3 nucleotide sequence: TGTGCCAGCAGTTACTCGGGACAGGCGACGGAGACCCAGTACTTC.